Presented here are 6 T cell receptor beta chains from one specimen sequenced in a study of T-cell reconstitution after alpha-beta-depleted transplantation in children (dated by TCRdb to 2016 to 2018). No antigen has been assigned to these receptors. Reading the label with the study, this specimen's treatment or condition is: allogeneic hematopoietic cell transplantation with graft depleted of TCRalphabeta T cells and CD19 B cells. The library came from PCR. Sequenced on an Illumina HiSeq 2500. Molecular barcoding was employed in the preparation of TCR libraries, with unique molecular identifiers being used to normalize TCRbeta repertoire quantification. TCRdb trimmed the raw reads at Q25, called clones with MiXCR and kept productive beta chains. One record per CDR3 amino acid sequence lists the most common genes and DNA. This sample has some 300,000 distinct CDR3 sequences in its table, and almost 8% of those were observed once. In total, the top ten clones hold about 9.3% of the sample.

What the work shows at the level of the full study, not this receptor alone: Over subsequent months, a decline in hyperexpanded clone frequencies was noted, and after one year, T-cell counts and TCRbeta diversity were mostly ascribed to newly produced T cells.

The sequenced sample was peripheral blood, obtained 360 days after TCRalphabeta/CD19-depleted stem cell transplant. The receptors here all came from a female patient under 10 years old who had a stem cell transplant for Fanconi anemia, so the T cells may come from the graft donor.

The table lists this clonotype with a few counts. The chain has TRBV6-1 and TRBJ2-5; D is uncertain. This CDR3 spans 13 amino acids. V was clipped by 3 bases and J by 4 bases, with 9 bases between them. The V gene's germline CDR1 is MNHNS and CDR2 SASEGT. For the CDR3, the DNA is TGTGCCAGCAGTGATGACCCGGGAGAGACCCAGTACTTC. Amino acid sequence: CASSDDPGETQYF.

This clonotype was seen at least ten times. The chain employs TRBV6-2 or TRBV6-3 and TRBJ1-1; D gene ambiguous. The CDR3 loop spans 13 amino acids. The V gene lost 5 bases and the J gene lost 5 bases, with 12 bases spanning the gap. Looked up from germline, CDR1 is MNHEY and CDR2 is SVGEGT. CDR3 sequence (DNA): TGTGCCAGCAGTATTGCCGGAGGGACTGAAGCTTTCTTT. Protein sequence: CASSIAGGTEAFF.

This clonotype showed up many times. The chain joins TRBV12-3 or TRBV12-4 to TRBJ2-3, with 8 positions matching TRBD2. This CDR3 region has 13 residues. J lost 3 bases, V lost 8 bases, and 4 bases had no gene match. The CDR3 loop is CASGLAGTDTQYF. The CDR3 region has the DNA TGTGCCAGCGGACTAGCTGGGACAGATACGCAGTATTTT.

This clonotype turned up a few times. This chain joins TRBV7-6 and TRBJ2-1; D is possibly TRBD1 (8 bases). The CDR3 is 15 amino acids. Germline lookup yields CDR1 SGHVS and CDR2 FNYEAQ. Trimming took 5 bases from V and 2 from J, leaving 13 bases between them. The CDR3 is CASSPQGGPYNEQFF. The DNA for the CDR3 is TGTGCCAGCAGCCCACAGGGGGGGCCCTACAATGAGCAGTTCTTC.

This clonotype appeared many times. This sequence joins TRBV29-1 and TRBJ2-4, with TRBD2 matching 9 bases. V gave up 5 bases and J gave up 3 bases; unmatched junction bases: 5. CDR1 and CDR2 (germline): SQVTM, ANQGSEA. The CDR3 has 14 residues. In DNA form, the CDR3 reads TGCAGCGTTCCGCTAGCGGGGTACAAAAACATTCAGTACTTC. Protein sequence: CSVPLAGYKNIQYF.

This clonotype has more than one count but fewer than ten. This chain connects TRBV18 to TRBJ2-1; 9 bases line up with TRBD2. This CDR3 is 15 amino acids long. V lost 2 bases, J lost 5 bases, and 4 bases stayed unmatched. CDR1 and CDR2 (germline): KGHSH, LQKENI. DNA of the CDR3: TGTGCCAGCTCACCAACCCTAGCGGGACACAATGAGCAGTTCTTC. Protein product: CASSPTLAGHNEQFF.